Sequencing of this T cell receptor (beta chain) was carried out in a study of blood T cell repertoires in COVID-19 (dated by TCRdb to the early 2020s). With regard to the full study: Samples covering the acute and convalescent phases of COVID-19 were provided by collaborators in the United States, Italy and Spain. Deeply sampled blood TCRbeta repertoires from subjects exposed to, actively infected with, or recovered from COVID-19 were included in the dataset. HLA class I and class II types, where available, came from metadata supplied by the sample provider rather than from assay-based typing. The repertoires were released in a freely available public database meant as a resource for research on the immune response to SARS-CoV-2. Samples came from the ongoing ImmuneRACE study (first 160 participants) plus 1,254 subjects from 6 global collaborators. The material from the prospective study consisted of cDNA or gDNA derived from T cells, B-cell-depleted T cells, or PBMCs. Sample metadata almost always included a de-identified subject ID, COVID-19 status, age in years and sex. The study at large found these results: The quantity of clinical and demographic metadata differed by source and by participant and was supplied without curation.

Whole blood was collected in K2EDTA tubes by collaborating institutions according to the institutions' own protocols. For TCRbeta analysis, collaborator samples were shipped as frozen whole blood, as isolated PBMCs, or as DNA extracted from either sample type. The immunoSEQ Assay, a bias-controlled multiplex PCR, was used to amplify TCRbeta CDR3 regions from genomic DNA. The authors processed their data as follows. Nucleated cell counts per sample were estimated from amplification of reference gene primers within the assay. Sequence reads were collapsed and filtered to measure the absolute abundance of every unique TCRbeta CDR3 rearrangement. Productive Simpson clonality was computed per sample as the square root of Simpson's diversity index over productive rearrangements. The clones in this table, taken by TCRdb from immuneACCESS, are in-frame only. Not every clone is retained; where verified, under half of the shortfall comes from an unresolved V gene, and the cause of the rest is unknown. V and J calls and clone size are those listed in that table; D and trimming were worked out from the DNA. For this sample there are about 200,000 clones; around 81% appear just once. Around 6% of the sample lies in the top ten.

Comments on this clone: Its binding antigen is unknown. No per-base quality is available; no much larger clone lies one base away.

CDR1 and CDR2 were assigned from the germline V gene (reference sequence) as LGHDT and YNNKEL. The germline V end is reduced by 4 bases and the J end by 8 bases; junction bases left unmatched: 7. The CDR3 numbers 13 residues from cysteine through phenylalanine. Solely the CDR3 DNA is kept, with 39 bases framed from the first base. The chain uses TRBV3-1 (or the pseudogene TRBV3-2) and TRBJ1-1; TRBD1 agrees with 7 junctional bases. The clonotype originates from a woman in her sixties or seventies with acute or convalescent COVID-19. The sequenced sample was peripheral blood. The nucleotide sequence is given as TGTGCCAGCAGCCCCTGGGACAGTGCCGAAGCTTTCTTT. Its translation is CASSPWDSAEAFF.